The clone carrying this TCR beta chain was recorded a few times. This record belongs to a study of somatic mutations in cytotoxic T cells in rheumatoid arthritis. Study-level information: The flow sorting of some V beta antibody-stained T-cell populations reached nearly 100% purity, and the sorted populations included V beta1+ cells sequenced for TCRB.

Per germline, CDR1 SNHLY and CDR2 FYNNEI. The CDR3 is 13 residues long. Trimming at V came to 6 bases and at J to 7 bases, leaving 6 bases not matched to a gene. Libraries were prepared by immunoSEQ multiplex PCR; TCRdb keeps only in-frame clonotypes and omits some of them. The table has just under 7,000 clones, roughly 70% seen once. The source of this sequence is an adult with rheumatoid arthritis. J is TRBJ2-7 and V is TRBV2, with TRBD2 matching 10 bases. The sequenced sample was CD8+ T cells sorted from blood. CDR3 region: CASRASGGGEQYF. CDR3 nucleotide sequence: TGTGCCAGCAGGGCTAGCGGGGGAGGTGAGCAGTACTTC.